The 22 T cell receptor beta chains below were found in one sample sequenced in a study of T cell responses to AZD1222 COVID-19 vaccine. Profiled with immunoSEQ multiplex PCR; TCRdb holds only in-frame clones, not every one. The sample shows roughly 170,000 clones, roughly 87% of them seen only once. Specimen: peripheral blood, collected on day 0 of AZD1222 vaccination. These receptors were collected from an adult in good health.

The chain is built from TRBV3-1 (or the pseudogene TRBV3-2) and TRBJ2-7, with 9 bases identical to TRBD2. J was trimmed by 2 bases and V by 4 bases; bases with no gene match: 6. This CDR3 has 15 residues. CDR1 and CDR2 from the germline V gene are LGHDT and YNNKEL (reference sequence). Here the CDR3 reads CASSPGVAGAYEQYF. CDR3 DNA sequence: TGTGCCAGCAGCCCCGGGGTAGCGGGAGCCTACGAGCAGTACTTC.

The chain couples TRBV6-5 to TRBJ2-1; the D gene is possibly TRBD1 (5 bases). The CDR3 has 15 residues. CDR1 is MNHEY, CDR2 SVGAGI, per germline. The ends were cut back, 6 bases at V and 0 bases at J, with 12 bases in the middle. CDR3: CASSQDRRSYNEQFF. CDR3 nucleotide sequence: TGTGCCAGCAGCCAAGACAGACGCTCCTACAATGAGCAGTTCTTC.

The chain links TRBV6-5 to TRBJ1-3; no clear D. In germline, CDR1 is MNHEY, CDR2 SVGAGI. The CDR3 has 13 residues. V lost 8 bases, J lost 8 bases, and 16 bases lay in between. The CDR3 here is CASGFGEADTIYF. In DNA, the CDR3 is TGTGCCAGCGGGTTCGGGGAGGCGGACACCATATATTTT.

The V gene is TRBV6-5, the J gene TRBJ1-5; D is perhaps TRBD1 (6 bases). V was cut by 6 bases and J by 1 base, with 10 bases left in between. This CDR3 is built from 14 residues. Germline V gene sequence: CDR1 MNHEY, CDR2 SVGAGI. CDR3: CASSHDRSNQPQHF. CDR3 sequence (DNA): TGTGCCAGCAGCCACGACAGGAGCAATCAGCCCCAGCATTTT.

CDR3 bases: TGTGCCAGCAGGAATCCAGGTCGGGTCTACGAGCAGTACTTC. Its protein is CASRNPGRVYEQYF. The chain joins TRBV21-1 to TRBJ2-7. TRBV21-1 is labeled a pseudogene. The CDR3 consists of 14 residues.

This clone was counted a single time. V usage is TRBV7-2 and J usage is TRBJ2-1, with 16 positions matching TRBD2. In germline, CDR1 is SGHTA, CDR2 FQGNSA. This CDR3 spans 16 amino acids. With V trimmed by 4 bases and J by 4 bases, 1 base remained unmatched. The CDR3 DNA is TGTGCCAGCAGCTGGGGACTAGCGGGAGGGTACAATGAGCAGTTCTTC. It encodes CASSWGLAGGYNEQFF.

The V call is TRBV5-4, the J call TRBJ1-1, with a tentative D call TRBD1 (5 bases). This CDR3 is 14 amino acids long. Trimming pared 4 bases from V and 0 bases from J, leaving 10 bases between. CDR1 and CDR2 (germline): SGHNT, YYREEE (reference sequence). CDR3 sequence reads: CASSGDPMNTEAFF. CDR3 nucleotides: TGTGCCAGCAGCGGGGACCCCATGAACACTGAAGCTTTCTTT.

The rearrangement links TRBV7-8 to TRBJ2-2; TRBD2 aligns across 16 bases. The CDR3 has 18 amino acids. V dropped 4 bases and J dropped 7; count of bases not matched to a gene: 9. CDR1 and CDR2 from the germline V gene are SGHVS and FQNEAQ. The DNA for the CDR3 is TGTGCCAGCAGCTCCATACCGGGACTAGCGGGAGGGATCGGGGAGCTGTTTTTT. Encoded protein: CASSSIPGLAGGIGELFF.

The rearrangement links TRBV6-5 to TRBJ2-7, with D perhaps being TRBD1 or TRBD2 (6 bases each). There are 13 residues in the CDR3. CDR1 MNHEY and CDR2 SVGAGI come from the germline V gene. V lost 6 bases and J lost 3, with 12 bases in between. This CDR3 reads CASRDGGHYEQYF. CDR3 DNA: TGTGCCAGCAGAGACGGGGGACACTACGAGCAGTACTTC.

V usage is TRBV2 and J usage is TRBJ2-7; either TRBD1 or TRBD2 may supply D (5 bases each). The CDR3 totals 13 residues. With 6 bases removed from V and 4 bases from J, the gap between germline ends came to 13 bases. CDR1 is SNHLY, CDR2 FYNNEI, per germline. CDR3 nucleotides: TGTGCCAGCAGGGCGACAGCGGCTTACGAGCAGTACTTC. Residues: CASRATAAYEQYF.

The rearrangement joins TRBV7-3 to TRBJ2-3; D gene unclear. This CDR3 is 14 amino acids long. Trimming pared 3 bases from V and 6 bases from J, leaving 13 bases between. Per germline, CDR1 SGHTA and CDR2 FQGTGA. In DNA, the CDR3 is TGTGCCAGCAGCTTCTCGGGCCGTCTGGATACGCAGTATTTT. Its protein product is CASSFSGRLDTQYF.

This chain uses TRBV14 with TRBJ1-6; perhaps TRBD1 as D (6 bases). The germline gives CDR1 SGHDN, CDR2 FVKESK. Trimming left V 2 bases short and J 4 bases short, with 6 bases between. The CDR3 covers 14 residues. The CDR3 region is CASSQQGYNSPLHF. The DNA for the CDR3 is TGTGCCAGCAGCCAACAGGGGTATAATTCACCCCTCCACTTT.

J is TRBJ1-1 and V is TRBV5-1, with 11 bases that match TRBD1. There are 15 residues in the CDR3. From germline, CDR1 is SGHRS and CDR2 YFSETQ. V shed 3 bases, J shed 4 bases, and the junction held 5 bases outside the gene matches. The CDR3 sequence is CASSSRGTGGTEAFF. The CDR3 DNA reads as TGCGCCAGCAGCTCTCGAGGGACAGGGGGCACTGAAGCTTTCTTT. The full variable domain, its missing parts supplied by reference TRBV5-1 and TRBJ1-1, is KAGVTQTPRYLIKTRGQQVTLSCSPISGHRSVSWYQQTPGQGLQFLFEYFSETQRNKGNFPGRFSGRQFSNSRSEMNVSTLELGDSALYLCASSSRGTGGTEAFFGQGTRLTVV.

The rearrangement uses TRBV4-2 and TRBJ2-7; TRBD2 matches at 8 bases. Unmatched junction bases numbered 2, after V lost 4 bases and J lost 0 bases. The CDR3 is 14 residues long. Germline V gives CDR1 LGHNA, CDR2 YNFKEQ. The CDR3 here is CASSPGTSSYEQYF. The CDR3 region has the DNA TGTGCCAGCAGCCCCGGGACTAGCTCCTACGAGCAGTACTTC.

The chain recombines TRBV9 with TRBJ2-7; perhaps TRBD2 as D (6 bases). V was shortened by 2 bases and J by 3 bases, with 15 bases between the two germline ends. CDR3 length equals 15 residues. CDR1 is SGDLS and CDR2 is YYNGEE in the germline V gene. In DNA, the CDR3 is TGTGCCAGCAGCGTCACGGCGGGATCCCTCTACGAGCAGTACTTC. It is translated as CASSVTAGSLYEQYF.

The chain has TRBV6-1 and TRBJ2-5, with 15 bases aligning to TRBD2. Germline-derived CDR1 and CDR2 are MNHNS and SASEGT. The CDR3 is made up of 16 amino acids. V shed 4 bases, J shed 6 bases, and the junction held 6 bases outside the gene matches. The CDR3 sequence: CASSGTSGRAGKTQYF. CDR3 sequence (DNA): TGTGCCAGCAGTGGGACTAGCGGGAGGGCCGGGAAGACCCAGTACTTC.

The V gene is TRBV19, the J gene TRBJ2-5, with D possibly being TRBD1 (6 bases). Germline V gene lookup returns CDR1 LNHDA and CDR2 SQIVND (reference sequence). Trimming pared 4 bases from V and 7 bases from J, leaving 22 bases between. The CDR3 is 16 residues long. CDR3 bases: TGTGCCAGTAGTACCCCCTCGACAGGACCTAAGGGGACCCAGTACTTC. Protein product: CASSTPSTGPKGTQYF.

This chain links TRBV24-1 with TRBJ2-1; 10 bases agree with TRBD1. V was pared by 4 bases and J by 5 bases, with 7 bases of the junction left unmatched. The V gene's germline CDR1 is KGHDR and CDR2 SFDVKD. CDR3 length equals 16 residues. CDR3 residues: CATSDPRDRGDNEQFF. The CDR3 DNA sequence: TGTGCCACCAGTGACCCCCGGGACAGGGGAGACAATGAGCAGTTCTTC.

CDR3 bases: TGTGCCAGCAGGAGCCGGGATGGTAGCAATCAGCCCCAGCATTTT. This encodes CASRSRDGSNQPQHF. J is TRBJ1-5 and V is TRBV6-5; D is undetermined. This CDR3 comprises 15 residues. V was clipped by 6 bases and J by 0 bases, with 12 bases between them. Germline V gene sequence: CDR1 MNHEY, CDR2 SVGAGI.

The CDR3 loop is CAISDLAGASYEQYF. CDR3 bases: TGTGCCATCAGTGACTTAGCGGGGGCCTCCTACGAGCAGTACTTC. The V call is TRBV10-3, the J call TRBJ2-7; TRBD2 matches 9 bases. J lost 0 bases, V lost 3 bases, and 3 bases had no gene match. CDR1 and CDR2 from the germline V gene are ENHRY and SYGVKD. This CDR3 comprises 15 residues.

The chain employs TRBV11-3 and TRBJ2-1; 8 nucleotides agree with TRBD2. V lost 4 bases, J lost 5 bases, and 7 bases stayed unmatched. This CDR3 has 15 amino acids. Germline CDR1 SGHNT, CDR2 YENEEA. CDR3 in DNA: TGTGCCAGCAGCTCAACTAGCGGTACAAACAATGAGCAGTTCTTC. It specifies CASSSTSGTNNEQFF.

The chain recombines TRBV2 with TRBJ1-2; 8 bases are a match to TRBD1. V lost 6 bases to trimming and J lost 2 bases; unmatched junction nucleotides: 5. Germline V gives CDR1 SNHLY, CDR2 FYNNEI. The CDR3 extends over 14 amino acids. This chain's CDR3 is CASSGQGRNYGYTF. In DNA, the CDR3 is TGTGCCAGCAGCGGACAGGGTAGAAACTATGGCTACACCTTC.